What follows are 17 T cell receptor beta chains derived from one specimen sequenced in a study of cytomegalovirus exposure and HLA in healthy donors. Researchers ran the PCR with 60 Vbeta and 13 Jbeta primers. The data were produced by immunoSEQ multiplex PCR, yet TCRdb's version contains in-frame clones alone and is incomplete. The profile covers some 190,000 clones, with about 80% appearing a single time and under 2% taken by the ten largest. The sample comprised PBMCs. The receptors originated from a woman in her thirties in good health and CMV-seronegative.

J is TRBJ2-5 and V is TRBV27, with 8 bases that match TRBD1. CDR3 length equals 15 residues. CDR1 and CDR2 from the germline V gene are MNHEY and SMNVEV (reference sequence). V lost 8 bases, J lost 5 bases, and 13 bases stayed unmatched. CDR3 sequence reads: CASSTGTGVGETQYF. The CDR3 DNA follows: TGTGCCAGCTCCACCGGGACAGGTGTGGGCGAGACCCAGTACTTC.

The sample holds one count of this clone. The CDR3, as DNA: TGCGCCAGCAGCCCTAGGGGACAGGGGGCTAGGACTGAAGCTTTCTTT. It translates to CASSPRGQGARTEAFF. V and J are TRBV5-1 and TRBJ1-1; the match to TRBD1 covers 12 bases. There are 16 residues in the CDR3. CDR1 is SGHRS, CDR2 YFSETQ, per germline. Germline trimming cut 4 bases from V and 5 bases from J; bases unmatched to any gene: 9.

J is TRBJ2-5 and V is TRBV9; D remains unclear. Germline V CDR1 and CDR2: SGDLS, YYNGEE. V was cut by 0 bases and J by 0 bases, with 6 bases left in between. The CDR3 loop spans 14 amino acids. The CDR3 here is CASSVANYQETQYF. The CDR3 DNA follows: TGTGCCAGCAGCGTAGCTAACTACCAAGAGACCCAGTACTTC.

This clone is a singleton in its sample. The chain employs TRBV9 and TRBJ1-1; no clear D gene. The CDR3 extends over 15 amino acids. From germline, CDR1 is SGDLS and CDR2 YYNGEE. With 0 bases removed from V and 5 bases from J, the gap between germline ends came to 14 bases. The CDR3 loop is CASSVAGGLSTEAFF. In nucleotides, the CDR3 is TGTGCCAGCAGCGTAGCTGGCGGGCTGAGTACTGAAGCTTTCTTT.

This sequence joins TRBV6-5 and TRBJ1-5, with D possibly TRBD1 on 5 matching bases. The germline V gene encodes CDR1 MNHEY and CDR2 SVGAGI. Trimming removed 5 bases from V and 4 bases from J, with 12 bases in between. This CDR3 spans 14 amino acids. The CDR3: CASSTGRLNQPQHF. The CDR3 nucleotides are TGTGCCAGCAGTACAGGACGGTTAAATCAGCCCCAGCATTTT.

The V call is TRBV7-9, the J call TRBJ1-2; D is undetermined. Germline values: CDR1 SEHNR, CDR2 FQNEAQ (reference sequence). V was trimmed by 2 bases and J by 7 bases, leaving 5 bases between them. The CDR3 extends over 11 amino acids. CDR3 DNA: TGTGCCAGCAGCTTAATAATTGGCTACACCTTC. Protein sequence: CASSLIIGYTF.

The rearrangement uses TRBV19 and TRBJ2-5; 7 bases line up with TRBD2. The CDR3 length is 14 residues. J lost 4 bases, V lost 3 bases, and 5 bases had no gene match. CDR1 and CDR2 from the germline V gene are LNHDA and SQIVND (reference sequence). The CDR3 bases are TGTGCCAGTAGTATCTCGGGGGGAGGAGAGACCCAGTACTTC. Its translation: CASSISGGGETQYF.

This sequence joins TRBV15 and TRBJ1-4; the match to TRBD1 covers 8 bases. Germline assignment: CDR1 LNHNV and CDR2 YYDKDF (reference sequence). This CDR3 has 16 amino acids. J gave up 7 bases and V 0 bases, and 7 bases lay outside the gene matches. The CDR3 loop is CATSRDPTGTGEKLFF. The CDR3 DNA sequence: TGTGCCACCAGCAGAGATCCGACGGGGACAGGTGAAAAACTGTTTTTT. The full variable domain, rest sourced from reference TRBV15 and TRBJ1-4, is DAMVIQNPRYQVTQFGKPVTLSCSQTLNHNVMYWYQQKSSQAPKLLFHYYDKDFNNEADTPDNFQSRRPNTSFCFLDIRSPGLGDTAMYLCATSRDPTGTGEKLFFGSGTQLSVL.

The V gene is TRBV10-1, the J gene TRBJ2-1, with 9 bases that match TRBD2. CDR1 and CDR2 (germline): WNHNN, SYGVQD (reference sequence). V lost 5 bases and J lost 5; bases outside the gene matches: 4. CDR3 length: 14 amino acids. The CDR3 loop is CASSRAGGHNEQFF. CDR3 bases: TGCGCCAGCAGTAGGGCGGGGGGGCACAATGAGCAGTTCTTC.

CDR3 coding DNA: TGTGCCTGGAGCGCGGGACAGGGAAGGAGTCAGCCCCAGCATTTT. Amino acid sequence: CAWSAGQGRSQPQHF. This chain links TRBV30 with TRBJ1-5; 9 nucleotides align to TRBD1. Germline loops: CDR1 GTSNPN, CDR2 SVGIG (reference sequence). The junction had 9 bases not matched to a gene; V was cut back by 3 bases and J by 6 bases. The CDR3 is 15 amino acids.

This chain links TRBV4-2 with TRBJ1-2; TRBD1 is a possible D gene (6 bases). The CDR3 totals 17 residues. Per the germline V gene, CDR1 is LGHNA and CDR2 is YNFKEQ. V gave up 0 bases and J gave up 0 bases, with 14 bases separating them. This CDR3 is CASSQEGDKISNYGYTF. Here the CDR3 DNA reads TGTGCCAGCAGCCAAGAGGGGGACAAAATATCTAACTATGGCTACACCTTC.

The V gene is TRBV9, the J gene TRBJ2-7, with 11 bases matching TRBD1. The V and J ends lost 4 bases and 3 bases, in that order; junction bases with no gene match: 15. The CDR3 runs 18 residues. Germline V CDR1 and CDR2: SGDLS, YYNGEE. CDR3 nucleotide sequence: TGTGCCAGCAGCCCCCGCAGGGCGGGACAGGGGGTTTTCTACGAGCAGTACTTC. Translation gives CASSPRRAGQGVFYEQYF. The whole variable domain, remainder taken from reference TRBV9 and TRBJ2-7, is DSGVTQTPKHLITATGQRVTLRCSPRSGDLSVYWYQQSLDQGLQFLIQYYNGEERAKGNILERFSAQQFPDLHSELNLSSLELGDSALYFCASSPRRAGQGVFYEQYFGPGTRLTVT.

The chain links TRBV27 to TRBJ2-2; 11 bases map to TRBD1. The trim removed 4 bases at V and 4 bases at J, leaving 8 bases unmatched. The CDR3 contains 17 residues. CDR1 is MNHEY and CDR2 is SMNVEV in the germline V gene (reference sequence). The CDR3 loop is CASSSPHGTGGTGELFF. As DNA, the CDR3 is TGTGCCAGCAGTTCCCCTCACGGGACAGGGGGCACCGGGGAGCTGTTTTTT.

V gene TRBV5-8 combines with J gene TRBJ1-4; 10 nucleotides line up with TRBD1. Germline CDR1 is SGHTS and CDR2 is YDEGEE. V was pared by 2 bases and J by 4 bases, with 5 bases of the junction left unmatched. The CDR3 length is 16 residues. CDR3 coding DNA: TGTGCCAGCAGCTTTGTGAGGACAGGGGGTAATGAAAAACTGTTTTTT. Translating gives CASSFVRTGGNEKLFF.

The chain combines TRBV9 with TRBJ2-3; no clear D gene. The CDR3 totals 14 residues. Trimming cost V 1 base and J 2 bases, with 8 bases left between them. Germline loops: CDR1 SGDLS, CDR2 YYNGEE. CDR3 nucleotide sequence: TGTGCCAGCAGCGTATTAGAGGACACAGATACGCAGTATTTT. It is translated as CASSVLEDTDTQYF.

The chain carries TRBV7-2 and TRBJ2-7; 12 bases align to TRBD2. V dropped 4 bases and J dropped 8; count of bases not matched to a gene: 9. This CDR3 has 15 residues. The germline gives CDR1 SGHTA, CDR2 FQGNSA. The CDR3 spells CASSSGLAGNPKQYF. The CDR3 DNA sequence: TGTGCCAGCAGCTCCGGACTAGCGGGGAATCCTAAGCAGTACTTC. Full variable domain (remainder filled in from reference TRBV7-2 and TRBJ2-7): GAGVSQSPSNKVTEKGKDVELRCDPISGHTALYWYRQSLGQGLEFLIYFQGNSAPDKSGLPSDRFSAERTGGSVSTLTIQRTQQEDSAVYLCASSSGLAGNPKQYFGPGTRLTVT.

The chain couples TRBV4-3 to TRBJ1-6, with 8 bases that match TRBD1. J was trimmed by 11 bases and V by 1 base; bases with no gene match: 10. This CDR3 is built from 16 residues. The germline V gene encodes CDR1 LGHNA and CDR2 YSLEER. The CDR3 sequence: CASSQGMGTGGPPLHF. CDR3 nucleotide sequence: TGCGCCAGCAGCCAAGGAATGGGGACAGGAGGTCCACCCCTCCACTTT.